The table lists the clone carrying this TCR beta chain with a few counts. What it binds is unknown. This sample was taken from a study of Ad26.COV2.S vaccination and SARS-CoV-2 variants. CDR3 size: 15 residues. The germline CDR1 and CDR2 sequences are SGDLS and YYNGEE. Trimming cost V 5 bases and J 0 bases, with 15 bases left between them. Measured with immunoSEQ multiplex PCR; TCRdb has only the in-frame clones, and not every one. The profile shows about 350,000 clones, about 92% of them singletons. The study, taken as a whole, reports: CD8+ and CD4+ T cells specific for spike reportedly responded with substantial breadth after vaccination. Spike-specific TCR breadth in vaccine recipients exceeded that seen in placebo recipients. Researchers reported similar non-spike TCR breadth in vaccine and placebo recipients.

This sequence originates from a human donor who had recovered from COVID-19. The sample in question was peripheral blood, obtained after recovery from COVID-19. The rearrangement uses TRBV9 and TRBJ2-7; no reliable D call. The CDR3 region is CASRSKYKTSYEQYF. The CDR3 region has the DNA TGTGCCAGCAGAAGTAAGTACAAGACCTCCTACGAGCAGTACTTC.